The clone carrying this T cell receptor beta chain was detected a few times. This sample was taken from a study of CD8+CD57+ T cells in acquired aplastic anemia. Study-wide background: Sorted CD4+ plus CD8+ cells gave DNA averaging approximately 2.9 ug.

Trimming took 5 bases from V and 4 from J; bases not matched to a gene: 6. Per germline, CDR1 ENHRY and CDR2 SYGVKD. The CDR3 runs 16 residues. CDR3 and TCR beta VDJ profiling relied on genomic DNA as the template. TCRdb itself ran the reads through MiXCR, one entry per CDR3 protein. The table records more than 150,000 distinct CDR3 sequences, approximately 50% of them present only once. Previously, flow cytometry had revealed CD8+CD57+ cell expansion in the patients chosen for sequencing. The patients, all of them, had severe acquired aplastic anemia. The chain joins TRBV10-3 to TRBJ2-6; TRBD1 aligns across 9 bases. Source material: sorted CD4+, CD8+, or CD8+CD57+ T cells (not recorded which) from PBMCs. The sequence came from a human donor with aplastic anemia. CDR3 residues: CAISKQGAEGANVLTF. In DNA form, the CDR3 reads TGTGCCATCAGTAAACAGGGGGCGGAAGGGGCCAACGTCCTGACTTTC.